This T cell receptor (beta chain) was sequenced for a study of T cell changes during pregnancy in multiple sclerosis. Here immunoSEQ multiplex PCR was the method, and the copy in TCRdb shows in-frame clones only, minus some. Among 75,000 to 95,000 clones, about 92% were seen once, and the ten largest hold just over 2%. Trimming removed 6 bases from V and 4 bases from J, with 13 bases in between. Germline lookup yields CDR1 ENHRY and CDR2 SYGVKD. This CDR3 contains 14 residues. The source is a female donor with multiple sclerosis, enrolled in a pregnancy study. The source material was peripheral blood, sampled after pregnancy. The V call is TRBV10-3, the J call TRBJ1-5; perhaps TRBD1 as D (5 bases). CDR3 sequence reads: CAIRDSQGNQPQHF. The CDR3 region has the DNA TGTGCCATCAGAGACTCCCAGGGAAATCAGCCCCAGCATTTT.